These 11 T cell receptor beta chains were sequenced from one sample in a study of blood T cell repertoires in COVID-19. This table comes from immunoSEQ multiplex PCR, and its TCRdb copy is limited to in-frame clones, with some not included. Among approximately 480,000 clones listed, 87% were seen once. Sequencing was performed on PBMCs or T cells enriched from blood (not recorded which). The receptor set was obtained from a young woman who had recovered from COVID-19.

The gene calls are TRBV7-2 and TRBJ2-3, with unresolved D. The V end lost 4 bases, the J end lost 4 bases, and 15 bases lay between the germline ends. CDR1 SGHTA and CDR2 FQGNSA come from the germline V gene. The length of the CDR3 is 15 residues. The CDR3 DNA follows: TGTGCCAGCAGCTCCCCCGCGGTGGTCTCAGATACGCAGTATTTT. Its translation: CASSSPAVVSDTQYF.

This clone appeared a few times. CDR3 sequence: CASSLDSGGTDTQYF. Written as DNA, the CDR3 is TGTGCCAGCAGCTTAGACAGCGGGGGTACAGATACGCAGTATTTT. The gene calls are TRBV7-2 and TRBJ2-3; 8 nucleotides agree with TRBD2. V shed 1 base and J 3 bases; nucleotides not matched to a gene: 3. The CDR3 has 15 residues. Germline CDR1 is SGHTA and CDR2 is FQGNSA.

This clone has a handful of counts. The chain combines TRBV5-6 with TRBJ2-3, with a possible D match to TRBD2 (6 bases). Trimming cost V 0 bases and J 1 base, with 9 bases left between them. The CDR3 contains 15 residues. The V gene's germline CDR1 is SGHDT and CDR2 YYEEEE. The CDR3 here is CASSLGRGRTDTQYF. The CDR3 nucleotides are TGTGCCAGCAGCTTGGGGAGGGGCCGCACAGATACGCAGTATTTT.

This clone was observed once. This chain links TRBV5-1 with TRBJ1-1, with D possibly being TRBD1 (6 bases). Germline CDR1 SGHRS, CDR2 YFSETQ. Between the trimmed V and J ends, which lost 1 base and 5 bases, there was a span of 27 bases. The CDR3 totals 19 residues. The CDR3 loop is CASSLSGQGMRRLATEAFF. The CDR3 DNA reads as TGCGCCAGCAGCTTGTCCGGGCAGGGGATGAGGAGGCTTGCTACTGAAGCTTTCTTT.

J is TRBJ1-1 and V is TRBV18; possibly TRBD1 for D (5 bases). Germline assignment: CDR1 KGHSH and CDR2 LQKENI. The CDR3 is 14 residues long. V was cut by 3 bases and J by 1 base, with 9 bases left in between. In nucleotides, the CDR3 is TGTGCCAGCTCACCTGGACACGGGAACACTGAAGCTTTCTTT. This translates into CASSPGHGNTEAFF.

J is TRBJ2-7 and V is TRBV12-5; D gene unclear. The CDR3 spans 15 residues. V shed 2 bases and J shed 2 bases, with 13 bases lying between them. Germline assignment: CDR1 LGHNT and CDR2 FRNRAP. The CDR3 region is CASGLWLRSAYEQYF. The CDR3 DNA follows: TGTGCTAGTGGTTTGTGGCTCAGATCAGCCTACGAGCAGTACTTC.

Note on this clone: The same CDR3 arises from other DNA sequences in this sample as well. This chain links TRBV3-1 (or the pseudogene TRBV3-2) with TRBJ1-1; a possible D gene is TRBD1 (6 bases). Germline CDR1 reads LGHDT; CDR2 reads YNNKEL (reference sequence). Between the trimmed V and J ends, which lost 0 bases and 5 bases, there was a span of 10 bases. CDR3 size: 14 residues. The CDR3 region has the DNA TGTGCCAGCAGCCAAGAGGGGGCGAGGACTGAAGCTTTCTTT. It specifies CASSQEGARTEAFF.

The V and J genes are TRBV28 and TRBJ1-5; 9 bases match TRBD1. The CDR3 covers 17 residues. Germline V gene data show CDR1 as MDHEN and CDR2 as SYDVKM. The trim removed 2 bases at V and 2 bases at J, leaving 7 bases unmatched. In DNA form, the CDR3 reads TGTGCCAGCAGTTTAAAAGGGGACAGGGTGGGCAATCAGCCCCAGCATTTT. It translates to CASSLKGDRVGNQPQHF.

The V call is TRBV29-1, the J call TRBJ2-5; a possible D gene is TRBD2 (6 bases). From germline, CDR1 is SQVTM and CDR2 ANQGSEA. The CDR3 sequence is 14 residues long. With 6 bases removed from V and 3 bases from J, the gap between germline ends came to 17 bases. For the CDR3, the DNA is TGCAGCGTGGGCTTTGCGGGGCTAAAAGAGACCCAGTACTTC. Its translation: CSVGFAGLKETQYF. Complete variable domain (other parts from reference TRBV29-1 and TRBJ2-5): SAVISQKPSRDICQRGTSLTIQCQVDSQVTMMFWYRQQPGQSLTLIATANQGSEATYESGFVIDKFPISRPNLTFSTLTVSNMSPEDSSIYLCSVGFAGLKETQYFGPGTRLLVL.

The chain joins TRBV5-1 to TRBJ2-7; weak D call: TRBD2 (5 bases). This CDR3 spans 13 amino acids. In germline, CDR1 is SGHRS, CDR2 YFSETQ. Trimming removed 0 bases from V and 5 bases from J, with 9 bases in between. The CDR3 spells CASSLEKGDEQYF. The CDR3 DNA reads TGCGCCAGCAGCTTGGAAAAGGGAGACGAGCAGTACTTC.

This chain joins TRBV4-1 and TRBJ1-6, with TRBD1 identical over 8 bases. The CDR3 is 17 residues long. The ends lost 0 bases at V and 1 base at J; junction bases unmatched: 2. Germline V gene lookup returns CDR1 MGHRA and CDR2 YSYEKL. CDR3 DNA: TGCGCCAGCAGCCAAGAGACAGGGGTATCCTATAATTCACCCCTCCACTTT. It specifies CASSQETGVSYNSPLHF.